This T cell receptor beta chain is drawn from a study of graft-versus-host responses after intestinal transplantation. As for the study in general: Every recipient underwent anti-thymocyte globulin induction, then tacrolimus and steroids for roughly three years.

Only in-frame clones appear in the TCRdb table, and some are missing; sequencing was by immunoSEQ multiplex PCR. The table has 90,000 to 150,000 clones, 90% to 95% seen once; the top ten hold more than 0.095%. Germline V gene sequence: CDR1 SGDLS, CDR2 YYNGEE. V was clipped by 4 bases and J by 7 bases; unmatched bases: 12. The CDR3 has 17 residues. Regarding this clone: Its target is unknown.

The sequencing used unstimulated CD4+ T cells sorted from spleen or lymph node cells, collected before intestinal transplant. This TCR came from a human donor who received an intestinal transplant. V gene TRBV9 combines with J gene TRBJ1-4; 11 bases map to TRBD1. As DNA, the CDR3 is TGTGCCAGCAGCCAAGGACAGGGGGCCGACGGAAGTGAAAAACTGTTTTTT. It translates to CASSQGQGADGSEKLFF.